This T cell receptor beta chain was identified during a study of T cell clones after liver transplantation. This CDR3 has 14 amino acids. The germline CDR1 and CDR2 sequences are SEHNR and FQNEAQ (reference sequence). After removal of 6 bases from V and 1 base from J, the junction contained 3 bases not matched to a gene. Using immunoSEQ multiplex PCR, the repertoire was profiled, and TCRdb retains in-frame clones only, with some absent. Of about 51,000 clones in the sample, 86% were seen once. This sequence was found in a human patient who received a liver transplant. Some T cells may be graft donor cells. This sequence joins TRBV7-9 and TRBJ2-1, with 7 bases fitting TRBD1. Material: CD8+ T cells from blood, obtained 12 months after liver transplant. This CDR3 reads CASRTGKSYNEQFF. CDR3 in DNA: TGTGCCAGCAGGACAGGGAAATCCTACAATGAGCAGTTCTTC.